Listed here is a single TCR beta chain. Its antigen is unidentified. These data come from a study of post-analysis software for immune sequencing data. About the research overall: As for disease course, relapsing-remitting, secondary progressive and progressive-relapsing multiple sclerosis were all included. Study-wide findings and caveats: Patients showed TRBV5-6, TRBV5-1 and TRBV20-1 among a few TRBV segments more frequent than in controls. Those samples that were prepared in the same batch co-clustered strongly by F measure.

Trimming removed 5 bases from V and 2 bases from J; junction bases left unmatched: 8. CDR3 size: 16 residues. CDR1 is SGHTA and CDR2 is FQGNSA in the germline V gene. Unique molecular identifiers tagged the TCR beta cDNA libraries. TCRdb called the PCR reads again in MiXCR, with one record for every CDR3 protein. In the table there are roughly 700,000 distinct CDR3 sequences, 25% to 30% of which are singletons. The chain couples TRBV7-2 to TRBJ2-1, with TRBD2 identical over 8 bases. Input material: blood. The receptor comes from a girl aged 10 to 17 with multiple sclerosis. CDR3 DNA: TGTGCCAGCAGCCGTAGCGGGGCTAGTACCTACAATGAGCAGTTCTTC. Translated, it gives CASSRSGASTYNEQFF.